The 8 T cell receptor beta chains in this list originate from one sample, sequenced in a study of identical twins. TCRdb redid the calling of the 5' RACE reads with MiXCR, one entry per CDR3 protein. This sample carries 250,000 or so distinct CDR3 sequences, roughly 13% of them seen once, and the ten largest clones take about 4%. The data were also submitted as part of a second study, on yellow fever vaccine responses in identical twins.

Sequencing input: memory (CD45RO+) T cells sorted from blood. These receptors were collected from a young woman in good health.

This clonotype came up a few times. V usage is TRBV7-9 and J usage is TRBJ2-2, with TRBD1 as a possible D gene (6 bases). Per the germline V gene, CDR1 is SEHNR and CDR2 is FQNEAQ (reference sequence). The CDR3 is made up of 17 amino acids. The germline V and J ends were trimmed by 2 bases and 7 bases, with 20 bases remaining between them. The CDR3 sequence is CASSLTPYGGYSGELFF. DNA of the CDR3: TGTGCCAGCAGCTTAACCCCCTATGGGGGCTACAGCGGGGAGCTGTTTTTT.

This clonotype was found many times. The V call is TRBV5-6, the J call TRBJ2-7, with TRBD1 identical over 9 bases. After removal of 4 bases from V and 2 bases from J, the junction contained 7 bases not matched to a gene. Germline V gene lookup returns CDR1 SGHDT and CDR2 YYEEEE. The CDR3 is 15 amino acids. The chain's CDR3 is CASSPGTGNPYEQYF. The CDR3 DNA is TGTGCCAGCAGCCCGGGGACAGGGAATCCCTACGAGCAGTACTTC.

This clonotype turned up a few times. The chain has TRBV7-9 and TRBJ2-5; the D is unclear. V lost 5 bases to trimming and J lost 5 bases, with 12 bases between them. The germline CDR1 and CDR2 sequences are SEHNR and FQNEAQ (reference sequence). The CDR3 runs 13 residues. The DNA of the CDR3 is TGTGCCAGCAGCCGGGCCCCTCTGGAGACCCAGTACTTC. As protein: CASSRAPLETQYF.

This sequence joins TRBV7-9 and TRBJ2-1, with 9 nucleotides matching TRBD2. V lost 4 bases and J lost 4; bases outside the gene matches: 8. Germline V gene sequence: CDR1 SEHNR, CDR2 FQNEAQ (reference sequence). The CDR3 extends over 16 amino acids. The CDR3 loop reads CASSSRGLAGYNEQFF. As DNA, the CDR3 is TGTGCCAGCAGCTCGAGGGGGCTAGCGGGGTACAATGAGCAGTTCTTC.

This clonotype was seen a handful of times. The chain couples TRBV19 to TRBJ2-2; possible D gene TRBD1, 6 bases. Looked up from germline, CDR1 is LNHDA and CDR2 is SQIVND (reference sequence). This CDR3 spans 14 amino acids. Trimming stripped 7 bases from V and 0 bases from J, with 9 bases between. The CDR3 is CASTPGANTGELFF. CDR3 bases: TGTGCCAGTACGCCAGGGGCGAACACCGGGGAGCTGTTTTTT.

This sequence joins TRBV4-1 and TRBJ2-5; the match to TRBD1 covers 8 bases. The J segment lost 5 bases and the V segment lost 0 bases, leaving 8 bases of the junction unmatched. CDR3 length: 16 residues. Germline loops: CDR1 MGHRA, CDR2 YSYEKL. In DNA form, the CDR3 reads TGCGCCAGCAGCCAAGATAACCAGGGGGCATGGGAGACCCAGTACTTC. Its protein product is CASSQDNQGAWETQYF.

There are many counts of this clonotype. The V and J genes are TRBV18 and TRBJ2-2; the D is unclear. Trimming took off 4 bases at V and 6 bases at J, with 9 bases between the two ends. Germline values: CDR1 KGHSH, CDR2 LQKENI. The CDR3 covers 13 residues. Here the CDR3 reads CASSQGTAGELFF. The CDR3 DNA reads TGTGCCAGCTCACAGGGAACAGCCGGGGAGCTGTTTTTT.

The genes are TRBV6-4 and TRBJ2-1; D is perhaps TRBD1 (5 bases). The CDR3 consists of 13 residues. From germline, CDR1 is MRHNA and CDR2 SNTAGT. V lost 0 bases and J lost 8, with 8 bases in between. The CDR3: CASSDSDTHEQFF. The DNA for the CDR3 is TGTGCCAGCAGTGACTCGGACACCCATGAGCAGTTCTTC.